A selection of T cell receptor beta chains follows, all from one sample in a study of T cell responses to AZD1222 COVID-19 vaccine. The method was immunoSEQ multiplex PCR; TCRdb's version includes in-frame clones alone and lacks a portion of them. Of more than 250,000 clones in the sample, 85% to 95% are singletons; the top ten hold roughly 0.5%. Sequenced material: peripheral blood, taken on day 0 of AZD1222 vaccination. All receptors derive from an adult in good health. Each CDR3 is given with its conserved first and last residue. A D gene is named only where the DNA matches it firmly.

V gene: TRBV6-4; J gene: TRBJ1-5; D gene: TRBD1; CDR3 protein: CASSVDRGQPQHF
V gene: TRBV13; J gene: TRBJ1-6; D gene: .; CDR3 protein: CASSLDGRVNSPLHF
V gene: TRBV28; J gene: TRBJ2-7; D gene: TRBD2; CDR3 protein: CASSLRGGNYEQYF
V gene: TRBV20-1; J gene: TRBJ2-1; D gene: .; CDR3 protein: CSGTPYNEQFF
V gene: TRBV5-1; J gene: TRBJ2-7; D gene: .; CDR3 protein: CASSLGRTAEQYF
V gene: TRBV28; J gene: TRBJ1-3; D gene: .; CDR3 protein: CASKRAGNTIYF
V gene: TRBV7-2; J gene: TRBJ2-2; D gene: TRBD2; CDR3 protein: CASSTRTSGGAGELFF
V gene: TRBV7-2; J gene: TRBJ1-6; D gene: TRBD1; CDR3 protein: CASSLGTDRAPLHF
V gene: TRBV3-1/TRBV3-2; J gene: TRBJ2-7; D gene: .; CDR3 protein: CASSPWGDEQYF
V gene: TRBV2; J gene: TRBJ1-5; D gene: .; CDR3 protein: CASSEDNNQPQHF
V gene: TRBV5-8; J gene: TRBJ2-1; D gene: .; CDR3 protein: CASSFRTSRVEQFF
V gene: TRBV10-3; J gene: TRBJ2-2; D gene: .; CDR3 protein: CAIGFGTGELFF
V gene: TRBV5-1; J gene: TRBJ2-5; D gene: TRBD1; CDR3 protein: CASSLEGQGALGTQYF
V gene: TRBV13; J gene: TRBJ2-1; D gene: TRBD2; CDR3 protein: CASSLKGGLAVSSYNEQFF
V gene: TRBV28; J gene: TRBJ1-4; D gene: .; CDR3 protein: CASSFGAGLFF
V gene: TRBV11-3; J gene: TRBJ2-3; D gene: TRBD1; CDR3 protein: CASSPRGQGGTQYF
V gene: TRBV11-3; J gene: TRBJ1-1; D gene: TRBD1; CDR3 protein: CASSRGQGDTEAFF
V gene: TRBV5-1; J gene: TRBJ2-4; D gene: .; CDR3 protein: CASSTGRNIQYF
V gene: TRBV7-9; J gene: TRBJ1-3; D gene: .; CDR3 protein: CASSPLGASSGNTIYF
V gene: TRBV12-3/TRBV12-4; J gene: TRBJ1-1; D gene: .; CDR3 protein: CASSFPSRTEAFF
V gene: TRBV2; J gene: TRBJ1-5; D gene: .; CDR3 protein: CASSDGGQPQHF
V gene: TRBV24-1; J gene: TRBJ2-5; D gene: .; CDR3 protein: CATSDSGHSEGLQETQYF
V gene: TRBV5-1; J gene: TRBJ2-7; D gene: .; CDR3 protein: CASSPITGNEQYF
V gene: TRBV27; J gene: TRBJ2-7; D gene: .; CDR3 protein: CASSWVAGGHEQYF
V gene: TRBV27; J gene: TRBJ2-7; D gene: TRBD1; CDR3 protein: CASSLTGTYEQYF
V gene: TRBV14; J gene: TRBJ2-2; D gene: TRBD1; CDR3 protein: CASSLLRQGAGELFF
V gene: TRBV5-6; J gene: TRBJ1-2; D gene: .; CDR3 protein: CASSLEMLDGYTF
V gene: TRBV28; J gene: TRBJ2-2; D gene: .; CDR3 protein: CASSLNTGELFF
V gene: TRBV3-1/TRBV3-2; J gene: TRBJ1-4; D gene: .; CDR3 protein: CASSHATGSGEKLFF